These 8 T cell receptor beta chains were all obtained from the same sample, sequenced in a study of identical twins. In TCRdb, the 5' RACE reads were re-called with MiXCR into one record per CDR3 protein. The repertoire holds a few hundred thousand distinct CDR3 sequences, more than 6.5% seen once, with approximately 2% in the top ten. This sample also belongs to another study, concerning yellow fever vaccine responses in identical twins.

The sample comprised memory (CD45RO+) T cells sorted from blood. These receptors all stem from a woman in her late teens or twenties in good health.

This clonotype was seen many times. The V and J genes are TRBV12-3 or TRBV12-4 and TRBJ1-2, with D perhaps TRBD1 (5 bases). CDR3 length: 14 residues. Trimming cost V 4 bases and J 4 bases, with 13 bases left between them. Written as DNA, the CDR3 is TGTGCCAGCAGTTCATTCCAGGGAGCCTATGGCTACACCTTC. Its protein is CASSSFQGAYGYTF.

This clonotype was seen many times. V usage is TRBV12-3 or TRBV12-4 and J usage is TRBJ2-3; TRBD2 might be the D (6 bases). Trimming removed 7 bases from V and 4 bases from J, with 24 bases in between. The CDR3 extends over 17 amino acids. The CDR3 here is CASTQPGTSWMSDTQYF. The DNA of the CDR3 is TGTGCCAGCACCCAACCCGGGACTTCTTGGATGTCAGATACGCAGTATTTT.

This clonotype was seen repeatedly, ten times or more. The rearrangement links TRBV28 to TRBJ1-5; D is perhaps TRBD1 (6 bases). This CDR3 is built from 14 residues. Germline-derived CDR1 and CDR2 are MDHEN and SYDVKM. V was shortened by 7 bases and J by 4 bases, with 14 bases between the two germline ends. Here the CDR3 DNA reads TGTGCCAGCACCGTGGGGAGGGGGAATCAGCCCCAGCATTTT. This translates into CASTVGRGNQPQHF.

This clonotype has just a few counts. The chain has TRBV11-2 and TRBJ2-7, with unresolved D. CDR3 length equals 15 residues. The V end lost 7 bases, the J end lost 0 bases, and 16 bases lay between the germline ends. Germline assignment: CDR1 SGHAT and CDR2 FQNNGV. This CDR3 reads CASNILIGNSYEQYF. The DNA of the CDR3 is TGTGCCAGCAATATTCTAATCGGCAACTCCTACGAGCAGTACTTC.

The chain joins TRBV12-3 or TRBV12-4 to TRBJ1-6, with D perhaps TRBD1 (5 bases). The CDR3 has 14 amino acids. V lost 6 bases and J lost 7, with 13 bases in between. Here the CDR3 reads CASRETVSNSPLHF. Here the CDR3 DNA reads TGTGCCAGCAGGGAGACAGTATCAAATTCACCCCTCCACTTT.

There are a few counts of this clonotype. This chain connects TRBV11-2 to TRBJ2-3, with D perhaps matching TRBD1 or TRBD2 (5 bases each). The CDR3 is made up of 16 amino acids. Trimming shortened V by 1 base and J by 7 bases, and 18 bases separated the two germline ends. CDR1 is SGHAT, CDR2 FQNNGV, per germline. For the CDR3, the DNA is TGTGCCAGCAGCTTAGGGGGACCGACAACCCCCCATACGCAGTATTTT. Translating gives CASSLGGPTTPHTQYF.

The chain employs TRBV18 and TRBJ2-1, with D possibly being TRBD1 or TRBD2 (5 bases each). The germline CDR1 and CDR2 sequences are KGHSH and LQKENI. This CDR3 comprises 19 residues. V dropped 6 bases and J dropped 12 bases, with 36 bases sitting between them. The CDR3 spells CASSPMPTLGEKRTMRQFF. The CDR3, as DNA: TGTGCCAGCTCTCCTATGCCAACCTTGGGGGAGAAACGCACAATGAGGCAGTTCTTC.

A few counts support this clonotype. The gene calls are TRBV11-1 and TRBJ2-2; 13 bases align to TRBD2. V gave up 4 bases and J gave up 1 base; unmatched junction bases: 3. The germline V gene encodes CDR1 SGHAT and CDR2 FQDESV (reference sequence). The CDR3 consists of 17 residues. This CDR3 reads CASSSTSGGLNTGELFF. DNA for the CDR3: TGTGCCAGCAGCTCGACTAGCGGGGGGTTGAACACCGGGGAGCTGTTTTTT. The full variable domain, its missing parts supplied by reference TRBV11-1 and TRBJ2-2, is EAEVAQSPRYKITEKSQAVAFWCDPISGHATLYWYRQILGQGPELLVQFQDESVVDDSQLPKDRFSAERLKGVDSTLKIQPAELGDSAMYLCASSSTSGGLNTGELFFGEGSRLTVL.